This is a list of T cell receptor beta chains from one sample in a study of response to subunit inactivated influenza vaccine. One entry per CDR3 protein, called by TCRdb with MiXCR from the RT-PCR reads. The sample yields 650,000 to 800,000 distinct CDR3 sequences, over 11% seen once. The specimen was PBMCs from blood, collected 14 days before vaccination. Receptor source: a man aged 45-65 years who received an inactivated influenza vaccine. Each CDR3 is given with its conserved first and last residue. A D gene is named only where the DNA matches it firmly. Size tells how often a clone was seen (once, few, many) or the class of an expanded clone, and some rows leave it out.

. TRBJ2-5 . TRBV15 TGTGCCACCAGCAGAAGTACTGTTATGCCCGGCCAAGAGACCCAGTACTTC CATSRSTVMPGQETQYF
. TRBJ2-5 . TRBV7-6 TGTGCCAGCAGCACCATCGTGAGAGAGGGTCCGGGGACCCAGTACTTC CASSTIVREGPGTQYF
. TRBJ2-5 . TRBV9 TGTGCCAGCAGCGTAGCGCTAGCGGAGACCCAGTACTTC CASSVALAETQYF
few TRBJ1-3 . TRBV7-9 TGTGCCAGCAGCCCGGCCAGACCAGGAAACACCATATATTTT CASSPARPGNTIYF
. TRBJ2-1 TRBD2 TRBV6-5 TGTGCCAGCAGTTACTCTAGCGGGAGGGCCAATGAGCAGTTCTTC CASSYSSGRANEQFF
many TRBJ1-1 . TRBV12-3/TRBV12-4 TGTGCCAGCAGTTTAGCGGTCCAAAACACTGAAGCTTTCTTT CASSLAVQNTEAFF
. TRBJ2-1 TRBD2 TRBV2 TGTGCCAGCAGTGATTTACTAGCGGATCACAATGAGCAGTTCTTC CASSDLLADHNEQFF
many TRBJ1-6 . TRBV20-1 TGCAGTGCCGAGATCGGGAATTCACCCCTCCACTTT CSAEIGNSPLHF
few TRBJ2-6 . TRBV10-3 TGTGCCATTACCCCAGGGTTTGGGGCCAACGTCCTGACTTTC CAITPGFGANVLTF
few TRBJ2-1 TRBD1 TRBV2 TGTGCCAGCAGTGAAGCAGGGACAGCACCAAGAGAGCAGTTCTTC CASSEAGTAPREQFF
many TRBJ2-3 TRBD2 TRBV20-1 TGCAGTGCCAGGGGAGGGCTAGCGGGAGCCGGGGATACGCAGTATTTT CSARGGLAGAGDTQYF
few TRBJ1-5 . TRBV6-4 TGTGCCAGCAGGGCACCTTGTCAGCCCCAGCATTTT CASRAPCQPQHF
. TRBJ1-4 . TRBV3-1 TGTGCCAGCAGCCAATACGGCGTTGAAAAACTGTTTTTT CASSQYGVEKLFF
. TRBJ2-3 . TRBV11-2 TGTGCCAGCAGCCCCCTTGTGGGAACACTAATGCTGGATACGCAGTATTTT CASSPLVGTLMLDTQYF
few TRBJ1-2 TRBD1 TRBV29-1 TGCAGCGCCGCGGGACAGGACATCTATGGCTACACCTTC CSAAGQDIYGYTF
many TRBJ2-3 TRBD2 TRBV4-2 TGTGCCAGCAGCCAACGACAGACTAGCGGGGGGGCCGTAGATACGCAGTATTTT CASSQRQTSGGAVDTQYF
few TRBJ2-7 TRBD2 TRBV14 TGTGCCAGCAGCCAAGTCTCTAGCGGCCTCTCCTACGAGCAGTACTTC CASSQVSSGLSYEQYF
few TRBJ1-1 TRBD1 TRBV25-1 TGTGCCAGCAGTGAACTCGGACAGGGGGCGGTGAACACTGAAGCTTTCTTT CASSELGQGAVNTEAFF
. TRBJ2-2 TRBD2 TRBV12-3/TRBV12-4 TGTGCCAGCAGTCGGGGACTAGCGTTCCCCGGGGAGCTGTTTTTT CASSRGLAFPGELFF
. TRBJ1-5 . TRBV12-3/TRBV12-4 TGTGCCAGCAGTTTATCCCTACAGGGTAATCAGCCCCAGCATTTT CASSLSLQGNQPQHF
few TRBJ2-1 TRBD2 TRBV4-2 TGTGCCAGCAGCCGAGGGACTAGCGGAGACAATGAGCAGTTCTTC CASSRGTSGDNEQFF
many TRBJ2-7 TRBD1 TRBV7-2 TGTGCCAGCAGGGCCCGCGGGACAGGGTTCTACGAGCAGTACTTC CASRARGTGFYEQYF
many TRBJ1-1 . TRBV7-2 TGTGCCAGCAGCTTAAAACTCCGGACTGAAGCTTTCTTT CASSLKLRTEAFF
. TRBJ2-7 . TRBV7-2 TGTGCCAGCAGCTTAGATCCCCTCGAGCAGTACTTC CASSLDPLEQYF
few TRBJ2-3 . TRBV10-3 TGTGCCATCAGTGGGAGGCGCGATGATACGCAGTATTTT CAISGRRDDTQYF
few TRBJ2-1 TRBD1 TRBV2 TGTGCCAGCAGGGCACCCGCCTGGACAGGACGGAGCTTC CASRAPAWTGRSF